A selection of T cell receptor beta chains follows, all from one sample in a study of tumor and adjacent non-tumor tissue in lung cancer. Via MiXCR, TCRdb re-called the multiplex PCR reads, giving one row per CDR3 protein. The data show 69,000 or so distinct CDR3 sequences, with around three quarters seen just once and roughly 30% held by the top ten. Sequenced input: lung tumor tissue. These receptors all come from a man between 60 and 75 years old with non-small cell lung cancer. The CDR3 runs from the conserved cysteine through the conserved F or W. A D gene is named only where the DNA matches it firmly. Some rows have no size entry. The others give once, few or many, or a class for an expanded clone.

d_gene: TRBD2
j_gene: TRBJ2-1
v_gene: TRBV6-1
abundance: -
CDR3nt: TGTGCCTGCAGGGACCCTAGCGGGAGCCTCTCCTATAATGAGCAGCTCTTC
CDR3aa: CACRDPSGSLSYNEQLF

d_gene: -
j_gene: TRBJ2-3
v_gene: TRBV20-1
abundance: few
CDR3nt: TGCAGTGCTAGGGATACAGGAGCCACAGATACGCAGTGTTTT
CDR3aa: CSARDTGATDTQCF

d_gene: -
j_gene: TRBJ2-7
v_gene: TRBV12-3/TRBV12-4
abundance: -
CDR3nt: TGTACTAGCAGTTTTGGTCGGTACAGGGACAGAGCCTACGAGCAGTACTTC
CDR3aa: CTSSFGRYRDRAYEQYF

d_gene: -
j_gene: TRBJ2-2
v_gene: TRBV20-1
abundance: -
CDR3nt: TGCAGTGCTTGGCCGACCGGTAACATCGGGGAGCTGTTTTTT
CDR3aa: CSAWPTGNIGELFF

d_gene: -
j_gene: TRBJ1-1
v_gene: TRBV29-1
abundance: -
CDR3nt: TGCAGCGTTGGATCGATGACGGGAGCGAACACTGAAGCCTTCTTT
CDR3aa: CSVGSMTGANTEAFF

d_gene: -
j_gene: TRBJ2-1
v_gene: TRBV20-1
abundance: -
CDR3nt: TGCAGTGCGGTTTCTAGCAGGCCCAACTCCTACAATGAGCAGTTCTTC
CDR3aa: CSAVSSRPNSYNEQFF

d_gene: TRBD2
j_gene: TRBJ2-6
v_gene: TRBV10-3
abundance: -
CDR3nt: TGTGCCATCAGTGAACATGGGACTAGCGGGATGGTCTCGGGGGCCAACGTCTTGACTTTC
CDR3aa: CAISEHGTSGMVSGANVLTF

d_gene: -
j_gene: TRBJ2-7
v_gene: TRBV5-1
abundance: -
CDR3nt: TGCGCCAGCAGCCCCGCCCCCTCAAATGCCTACGAGCAGTACTTC
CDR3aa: CASSPAPSNAYEQYF

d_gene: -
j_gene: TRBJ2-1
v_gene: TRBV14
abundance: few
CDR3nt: TGTGCCAGCAGCCCCCGGACTGGGACCCCCTACAATGAGCAGTTCTTC
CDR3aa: CASSPRTGTPYNEQFF

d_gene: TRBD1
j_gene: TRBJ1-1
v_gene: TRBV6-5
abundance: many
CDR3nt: TGTGCCAGCAGTAAGGGACAGGGGCCCAACACTGAAGCTTTCTTT
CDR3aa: CASSKGQGPNTEAFF

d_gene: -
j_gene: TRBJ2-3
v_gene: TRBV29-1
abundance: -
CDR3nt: TGCAACGTAGAGCCTCCTATAGCAGGACTGGCAGATACGCAGTATTTT
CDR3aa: CNVEPPIAGLADTQYF

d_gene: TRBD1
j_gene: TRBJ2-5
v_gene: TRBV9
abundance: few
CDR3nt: TGTGACAGCAGCGTAACAGGGGAGACACAGTACTTC
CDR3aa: CDSSVTGETQYF

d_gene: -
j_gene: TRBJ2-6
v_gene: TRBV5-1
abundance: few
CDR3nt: TGCGCCAGCAGCGTGGGGCCCGGAGCTGGGGCCAACGTCCTGACTTTC
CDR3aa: CASSVGPGAGANVLTF

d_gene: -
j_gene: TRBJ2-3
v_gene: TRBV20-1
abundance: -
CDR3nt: TGCAGTGCAGCTGCCGGACCTATGATTACAGATACGCGGTATTTT
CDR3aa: CSAAAGPMITDTRYF

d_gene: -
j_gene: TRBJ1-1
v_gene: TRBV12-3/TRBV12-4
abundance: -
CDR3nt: TGTGCCAGCAACTCCGTTAGTGAAGTTTTCTTT
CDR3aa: CASNSVSEVFF

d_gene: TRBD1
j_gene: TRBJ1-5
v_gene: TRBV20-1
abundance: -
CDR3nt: TGCAGTGTGTCCTCCGGGACAGGCCGTCAGCCCCGGCACTTT
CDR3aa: CSVSSGTGRQPRHF

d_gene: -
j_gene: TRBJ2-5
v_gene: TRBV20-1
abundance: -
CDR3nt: TGCAGTGCCCAAATCCAAGAGACCCGGTACTTC
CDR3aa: CSAQIQETRYF

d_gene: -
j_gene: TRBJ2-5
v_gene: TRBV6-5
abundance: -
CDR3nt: TGTGCCATCAGTTATTCGAGGGAGACCCAGTACTTC
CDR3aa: CAISYSRETQYF

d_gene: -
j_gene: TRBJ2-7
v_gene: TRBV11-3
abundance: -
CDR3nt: TGTGCCAACAGCTTAGATCGCGGCTACGAGCAGAACTTC
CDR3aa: CANSLDRGYEQNF

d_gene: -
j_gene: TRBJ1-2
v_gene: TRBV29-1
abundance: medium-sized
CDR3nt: TGCAGCGTTGAGAATTCTAGCCCCTATGGCTACACCTTC
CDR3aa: CSVENSSPYGYTF

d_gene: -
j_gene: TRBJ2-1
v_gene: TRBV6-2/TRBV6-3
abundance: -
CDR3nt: TGTGCCAACAGTTACAATATACGCGGCAGTTTCCCCCTTGAGCAGTTCTTC
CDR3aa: CANSYNIRGSFPLEQFF

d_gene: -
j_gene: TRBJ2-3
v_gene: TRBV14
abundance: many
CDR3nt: TGTGCCAGCGCTCACTCCGGCATGGATACGCAGTATTTT
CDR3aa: CASAHSGMDTQYF

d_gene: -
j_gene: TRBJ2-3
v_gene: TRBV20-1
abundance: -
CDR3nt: TGCAGTGCTAGAAATTTCGGCCGGATCACAGATACGCTGTATTTT
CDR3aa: CSARNFGRITDTLYF

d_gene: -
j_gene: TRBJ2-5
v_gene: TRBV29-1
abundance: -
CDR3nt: TGCTGCGTTGAGGAGAGATCGTACCAAGAGACCCAGTACTTC
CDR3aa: CCVEERSYQETQYF

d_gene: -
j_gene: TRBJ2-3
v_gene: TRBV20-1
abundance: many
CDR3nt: TGCAGTGCTAGAGGGCGTGTAGACACGCAGTATTTT
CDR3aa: CSARGRVDTQYF

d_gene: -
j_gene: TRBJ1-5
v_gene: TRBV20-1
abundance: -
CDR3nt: TGCAGTGCCTCGCAGGCCTTTGAGCCCCAGCATTTT
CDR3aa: CSASQAFEPQHF

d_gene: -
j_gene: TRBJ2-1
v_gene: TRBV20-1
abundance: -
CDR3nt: TGCAGTGCCCACACGACTCACAGCTCCTACAATGAGCAGTTTTTC
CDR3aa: CSAHTTHSSYNEQFF

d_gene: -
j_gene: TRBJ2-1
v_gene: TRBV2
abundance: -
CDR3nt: TGTGCCAGCACTTCTGCTAAGGACGAGCAGTTCTTC
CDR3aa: CASTSAKDEQFF

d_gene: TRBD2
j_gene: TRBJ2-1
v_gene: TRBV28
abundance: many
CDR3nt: TGTGCCAGCAGCGCCGCCGGACTAGCGGGAGACAATGAGCAGTTCTTC
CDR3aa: CASSAAGLAGDNEQFF

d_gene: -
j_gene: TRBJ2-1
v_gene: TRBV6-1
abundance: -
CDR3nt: TGTGCCAGCTGTGGCCGACTGAATGAGCAGATCTTC
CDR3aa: CASCGRLNEQIF

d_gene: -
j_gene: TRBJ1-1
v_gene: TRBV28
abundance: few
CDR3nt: TGTGCCGGCAGGCACCTACAGGAACCGAACACTGAAGCTTTCTTT
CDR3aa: CAGRHLQEPNTEAFF

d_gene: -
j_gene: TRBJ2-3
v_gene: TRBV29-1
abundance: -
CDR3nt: TGCAGAGTCGGGGCGGCAAGCACGGATACGCAGTATTTT
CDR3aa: CRVGAASTDTQYF

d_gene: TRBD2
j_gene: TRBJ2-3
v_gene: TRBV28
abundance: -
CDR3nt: TGTGCCAGCAGTTTACCTAGCGGGATCACAGATACGCAGTATTTT
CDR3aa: CASSLPSGITDTQYF

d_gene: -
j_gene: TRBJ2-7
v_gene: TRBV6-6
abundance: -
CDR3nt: TGTGCCTCTACTGTGGGACCGACCTATGAGCAGTATTTC
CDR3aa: CASTVGPTYEQYF

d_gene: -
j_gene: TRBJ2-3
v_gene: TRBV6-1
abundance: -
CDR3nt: TGTGCCAGCAGGATACAGGCTGGGAGCACAGATATGCAGTATTTT
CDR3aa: CASRIQAGSTDMQYF

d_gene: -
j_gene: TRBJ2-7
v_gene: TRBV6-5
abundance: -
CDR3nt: TGTGCCAGTAGTTATTCGAGACGGGGGACGGCCAAGCAGTACTTC
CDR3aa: CASSYSRRGTAKQYF

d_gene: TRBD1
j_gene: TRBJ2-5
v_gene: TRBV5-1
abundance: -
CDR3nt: TGCGCCAACAGTTTGACAGGGGAAGAGACCCAGTACTTC
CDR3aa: CANSLTGEETQYF

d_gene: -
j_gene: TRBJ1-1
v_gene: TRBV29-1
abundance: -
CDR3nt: TGCAGCGGGGGGATGGGGATCACTGAAGCTTTCTTT
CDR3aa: CSGGMGITEAFF

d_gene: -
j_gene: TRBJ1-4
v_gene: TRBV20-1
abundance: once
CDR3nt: TGCAGTGCTTCGGGACGGGGGACTGAAAAACTGTTTTTT
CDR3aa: CSASGRGTEKLFF

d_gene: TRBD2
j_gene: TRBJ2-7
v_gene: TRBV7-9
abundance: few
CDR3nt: TGTGCCAGCAGCTTAGTGACTAGCGGGTACTACGAGCAGTACTTC
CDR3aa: CASSLVTSGYYEQYF

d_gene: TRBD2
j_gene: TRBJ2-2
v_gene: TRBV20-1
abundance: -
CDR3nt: TGCATTGCTCCCGGGACTAGCGGGTTGTCATTCACCGGGGAGCAGTTTTTT
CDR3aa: CIAPGTSGLSFTGEQFF

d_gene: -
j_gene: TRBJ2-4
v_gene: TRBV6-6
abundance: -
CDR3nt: TGTGCCAGCAGTGGCGTTGAAGCCAAAAAGTTTCGGTACTTC
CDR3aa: CASSGVEAKKFRYF